The TCR beta chain under discussion was sequenced for a study of T-cell reconstitution after alpha-beta-depleted transplantation in children. General study results and limits: One year after transplant, T-cell counts and diversity came mostly from newly produced T cells. Surviving recipient T cells and thymic progenitors produced the high day-60 TCRbeta diversity seen in some patients. Approximately two months post-transplant, alpha-beta T cells reportedly originated from several hundred expanded graft clones.

As concerns this clonotype: Its antigen remains unknown.

TCRbeta library preparation incorporated unique molecular identifiers. TCRdb reprocessed the PCR reads via MiXCR and lists one record per CDR3 protein. The repertoire holds some 450,000 distinct CDR3 sequences, with approximately 42% as singletons. The CDR3 length is 16 residues. The V end was cut by 0 bases, the J end by 6 bases, with 14 bases between. The clonotype originates from a girl aged 2-10 years with aplastic anemia, due to receive a stem cell transplant. This chain uses TRBV12-3 or TRBV12-4 with TRBJ2-2; D is perhaps TRBD1 (6 bases). Sequencing used PBMCs, obtained before TCRalphabeta/CD19-depleted stem cell transplant. CDR3 sequence reads: CASSLAGQPESGELFF. The CDR3 DNA is TGTGCCAGCAGTTTAGCCGGACAGCCAGAATCCGGGGAGCTGTTTTTT.